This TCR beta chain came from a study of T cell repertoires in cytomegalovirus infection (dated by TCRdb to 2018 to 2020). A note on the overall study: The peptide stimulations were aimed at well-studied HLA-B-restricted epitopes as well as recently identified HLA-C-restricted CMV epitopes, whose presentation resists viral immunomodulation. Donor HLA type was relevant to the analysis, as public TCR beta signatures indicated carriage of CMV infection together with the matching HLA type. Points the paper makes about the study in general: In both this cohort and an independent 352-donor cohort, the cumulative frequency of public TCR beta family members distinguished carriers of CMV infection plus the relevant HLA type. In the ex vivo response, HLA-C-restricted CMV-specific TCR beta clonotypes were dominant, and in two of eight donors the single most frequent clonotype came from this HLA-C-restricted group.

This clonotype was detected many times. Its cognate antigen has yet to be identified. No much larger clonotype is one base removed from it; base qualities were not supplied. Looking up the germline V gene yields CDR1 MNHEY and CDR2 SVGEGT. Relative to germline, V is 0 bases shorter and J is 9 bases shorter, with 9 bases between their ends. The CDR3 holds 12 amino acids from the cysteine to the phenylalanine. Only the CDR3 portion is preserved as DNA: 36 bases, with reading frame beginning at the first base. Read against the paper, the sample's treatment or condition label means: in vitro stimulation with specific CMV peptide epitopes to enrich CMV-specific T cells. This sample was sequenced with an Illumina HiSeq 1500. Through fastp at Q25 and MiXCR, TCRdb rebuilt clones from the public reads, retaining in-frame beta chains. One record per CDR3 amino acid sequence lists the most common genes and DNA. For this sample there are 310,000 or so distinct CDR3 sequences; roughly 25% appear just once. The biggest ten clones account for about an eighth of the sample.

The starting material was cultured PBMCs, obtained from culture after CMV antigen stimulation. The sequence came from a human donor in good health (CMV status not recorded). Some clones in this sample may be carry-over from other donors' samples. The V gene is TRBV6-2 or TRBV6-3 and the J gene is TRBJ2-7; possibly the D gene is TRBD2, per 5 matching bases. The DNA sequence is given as TGTGCCAGCAGTTACTCGACACGGGGGCAGTACTTC. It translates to CASSYSTRGQYF.